This T cell receptor (beta chain) was obtained from a study of blood T cell repertoires in COVID-19. The germline V gene encodes CDR1 MNHEY and CDR2 SVGAGI. The CDR3 runs 15 residues. Trimming shortened V by 2 bases and J by 3 bases, and 10 bases separated the two germline ends. The data were produced by immunoSEQ multiplex PCR, yet TCRdb's version contains in-frame clones alone and is incomplete. The sample gives some 140,000 clones, around 84% of which show up once; approximately 1.8% is in the top ten. The receptor comes from a man older than 75 with acute or convalescent COVID-19. Source material: peripheral blood. This sequence joins TRBV6-5 and TRBJ2-2; possible D gene TRBD2, 5 bases. CDR3: CASSYEGRDTGELFF. CDR3 in DNA: TGTGCCAGCAGTTACGAGGGCAGAGACACCGGGGAGCTGTTTTTT.